These 31 T cell receptor beta chains originate from one sample sequenced in a study of blood T cells in healthy people across ages (dated by TCRdb to between 2014 and 2017). Libraries were prepared through 5' RACE. Sequencing instrument: Illumina HiSeq 2500. A second PCR of roughly 6 to 12 cycles was run with a J-beta primer mix and a sample-barcoded 5' primer. Through fastp at Q25 and MiXCR, TCRdb rebuilt clones from the public reads, retaining in-frame beta chains. Under each unique CDR3 protein, matching rows form one entry showing the most common genes and DNA. Within this sample are about 730,000 distinct CDR3 sequences, with around 40% of them counted one time only. The leading ten clones occupy 20% of the sample. Source material: blood. These TCRs come from a woman aged 60-75 years in good health.

This clonotype was picked up a small number of times. The rearrangement joins TRBV3-1 to TRBJ1-1; no reliable D call. Germline V CDR1 and CDR2: LGHDT, YNNKEL (reference sequence). CDR3 length equals 15 residues. Trimming cost V 3 bases and J 0 bases, with 11 bases left between them. CDR3 DNA: TGTGCCAGCAGCCAGGTCATTGGATTGAACACTGAAGCTTTCTTT. This translates into CASSQVIGLNTEAFF.

This clonotype was seen a handful of times. The chain couples TRBV10-3 to TRBJ1-6; perhaps TRBD1 as D (5 bases). The CDR3 has 14 amino acids. The V end lost 3 bases, the J end lost 7 bases, and 10 bases lay between the germline ends. Germline CDR1 reads ENHRY; CDR2 reads SYGVKD. CDR3 sequence reads: CAISDGQGNSPLHF. The CDR3, as DNA: TGTGCCATCAGTGACGGACAAGGGAATTCACCCCTCCACTTT.

The J gene is TRBJ2-7, the V gene TRBV6-5; 9 nucleotides align to TRBD1. Per the germline V gene, CDR1 is MNHEY and CDR2 is SVGAGI. The V gene end was trimmed by 2 bases and the J gene end by 3 bases; junction bases not matched to a gene: 5. The CDR3 consists of 15 residues. Here the CDR3 DNA reads TGTGCCAGCAGTTACGCGGACAGGGGTCTCTACGAGCAGTACTTC. Translated: CASSYADRGLYEQYF.

The V gene is TRBV7-8, the J gene TRBJ2-3; D uncertain. With 10 bases removed from V and 5 bases from J, the gap between germline ends came to 19 bases. Germline V gene sequence: CDR1 SGHVS, CDR2 FQNEAQ. There are 14 residues in the CDR3. The CDR3 sequence: CATRYRFVVDTQYF. DNA for the CDR3: TGTGCCACCAGATACCGCTTTGTTGTAGATACGCAGTATTTT.

The chain carries TRBV20-1 and TRBJ2-7, with D possibly TRBD1 on 5 matching bases. The CDR3 spans 14 residues. Germline CDR1 is DFQATT and CDR2 is SNEGSKA (reference sequence). Between the trimmed V and J ends, which lost 0 bases and 2 bases, there was a span of 11 bases. The CDR3, as DNA: TGCAGTGCTAGAGAGGGCCAGGGCGCCTACGAGCAGTACTTC. This sequence encodes CSAREGQGAYEQYF.

There are a few counts of this clonotype. The CDR3 nucleotides read TGCGCCAGCAGCTTGGAGGCTAGCGGGTGGTCTTGGGAGCAGTACTTC. Its translation is CASSLEASGWSWEQYF. V is TRBV5-1 and J is TRBJ2-7, with 8 bases matching TRBD2. In germline, CDR1 is SGHRS, CDR2 YFSETQ. V was pared by 0 bases and J by 7 bases, with 12 bases of the junction left unmatched. This CDR3 contains 16 residues.

This clonotype was found a few times. The V and J genes are TRBV4-1 and TRBJ2-7, with 7 positions matching TRBD2. V lost 3 bases and J lost 2; bases outside the gene matches: 7. Germline V gives CDR1 MGHRA, CDR2 YSYEKL. This CDR3 is 15 amino acids long. CDR3 protein: CASSHVGGEAYEQYF. Written as DNA, the CDR3 is TGCGCCAGCAGCCACGTTGGGGGGGAAGCCTACGAGCAGTACTTC.

Ten or more counts support this clonotype. The genes are TRBV4-2 and TRBJ1-1, with D perhaps matching TRBD1 (5 bases). The V end lost 2 bases, the J end lost 0 bases, and 13 bases lay between the germline ends. This CDR3 is built from 16 residues. Germline assignment: CDR1 LGHNA and CDR2 YNFKEQ. CDR3 DNA: TGTGCCAGCAGCCAACCCCTCAGGGCCCTGAACACTGAAGCTTTCTTT. This translates into CASSQPLRALNTEAFF.

The V call is TRBV3-1, the J call TRBJ2-7, with 14 positions matching TRBD2. With 9 bases clipped from V and 2 bases from J, the junction kept 12 bases outside the gene matches. The CDR3 length is 17 residues. Germline CDR1 is LGHDT and CDR2 is YNNKEL (reference sequence). CDR3 sequence (DNA): TGTGCCAGTCAAAGGACTAGCGGGAGGATCGGACCCTACGAGCAGTACTTC. Its protein product is CASQRTSGRIGPYEQYF.

The chain is built from TRBV12-3 or TRBV12-4 and TRBJ2-1; the match to TRBD2 covers 12 bases. Unmatched junction bases numbered 10, after V lost 5 bases and J lost 8 bases. CDR3 size: 16 residues. The CDR3 DNA sequence: TGTGCCAGCAGTAAAAGGACTAGCGGGACGTACGATGAGCAGTTCTTC. This translates into CASSKRTSGTYDEQFF.

This clonotype has a handful of counts. The J gene is TRBJ1-5, the V gene TRBV29-1; 7 bases fit TRBD1. The CDR3 extends over 13 amino acids. Germline-derived CDR1 and CDR2 are SQVTM and ANQGSEA. The junction had 9 bases not matched to a gene; V was cut back by 7 bases and J by 6 bases. The DNA for the CDR3 is TGCAGCGCCGGGGAGGGGGCGGGTCAGCCCCAGCATTTT. As protein: CSAGEGAGQPQHF. Looking up the rest from reference TRBV29-1 and TRBJ1-5 gives the full variable domain: SAVISQKPSRDICQRGTSLTIQCQVDSQVTMMFWYRQQPGQSLTLIATANQGSEATYESGFVIDKFPISRPNLTFSTLTVSNMSPEDSSIYLCSAGEGAGQPQHFGDGTRLSIL.

This clonotype has ten or more counts. The genes are TRBV29-1 and TRBJ2-3; 12 nucleotides align to TRBD2. The germline CDR1 and CDR2 sequences are SQVTM and ANQGSEA. The J segment lost 3 bases and the V segment lost 3 bases, leaving 4 bases of the junction unmatched. The CDR3 covers 15 residues. This CDR3 reads CSVDRLAGGTDTQYF. DNA for the CDR3: TGCAGCGTTGACCGCCTAGCGGGAGGGACAGATACGCAGTATTTT.

The chain links TRBV4-1 to TRBJ2-4, with D hard to call. The DNA matches TRBJ2-7 better at its end, which makes the J call doubtful. The CDR3 is 15 amino acids. The germline V gene has CDR1 MGHRA and CDR2 YSYEKL. In nucleotides, the CDR3 is TGCGCCAGCAGCCAAGTCGTATCCGGAATTCACGAGCAGTACTTC. Protein: CASSQVVSGIHEQYF.

DNA for the CDR3: TGTGCCAGCAGCTCGACAGTTCCACCCTACAATGAGCAGTTCTTC. Translating gives CASSSTVPPYNEQFF. The J gene is TRBJ2-1, the V gene TRBV7-3, with D possibly being TRBD1 (5 bases). The length of the CDR3 is 15 residues. Germline V lookup: CDR1 SGHTA, CDR2 FQGTGA. The V and J ends lost 4 bases and 2 bases respectively, with 12 bases between them. Full variable domain (rest looked up from reference TRBV7-3 and TRBJ2-1): GAGVSQTPSNKVTEKGKYVELRCDPISGHTALYWYRQSLGQGPEFLIYFQGTGAADDSGLPNDRFFAVRPEGSVSTLKIQRTERGDSAVYLCASSSTVPPYNEQFFGPGTRLTVL.

The chain employs TRBV4-1 and TRBJ2-7; D ambiguous. Trimming left V 0 bases short and J 3 bases short, with 9 bases between. Germline CDR1 is MGHRA and CDR2 is YSYEKL. This CDR3 contains 14 residues. The CDR3 protein is CASSQDLVFYEQYF. DNA for the CDR3: TGCGCCAGCAGCCAAGATCTAGTCTTCTACGAGCAGTACTTC.

This clonotype was observed at least ten times. CDR3 nucleotides: TGCGCCAGCAGCCAAGATGGAGGTCCCGTTTATGAGCAGTTCTTC. Translated: CASSQDGGPVYEQFF. The V and J genes are TRBV4-3 and TRBJ2-1, with a tentative D call TRBD2 (5 bases). Between the trimmed V and J ends, which lost 0 bases and 8 bases, there was a span of 14 bases. The CDR3 totals 15 residues. Germline CDR1 LGHNA, CDR2 YSLEER.

About this clonotype itself: A read error may account for a junction end that differs from germline. The J gene is TRBJ1-2, the V gene TRBV7-2, with a tentative D call TRBD1 (5 bases). Germline CDR1 reads SGHTA; CDR2 reads FQGNSA. The CDR3 has 15 amino acids. CDR3 loop: CASSSAGPTNYSYTF. The CDR3, as DNA: TGTGCCAGCAGCTCCGCGGGACCGACTAACTATAGCTACACCTTC.

About this clonotype itself: A much larger clone sits a single nucleotide away, making a read error possible. The genes are TRBV13 and TRBJ2-5, with D perhaps TRBD2 (6 bases). Germline-derived CDR1 and CDR2 are PRHDT and FYEKMQ (reference sequence). The CDR3 consists of 13 residues. The CDR3 region has the DNA TGTGCCAGCAGCGGGGGGATCCAAGGGACCCAGTACTTC. Amino acid sequence: CASSGGIQGTQYF.

The chain couples TRBV29-1 to TRBJ1-1, with TRBD1 matching over 9 bases. Unmatched junction bases numbered 3, after V lost 5 bases and J lost 2 bases. The CDR3 is 13 amino acids. CDR1 and CDR2 from the germline V gene are SQVTM and ANQGSEA. The CDR3 reads CSVKTGGNTEAFF. DNA of the CDR3: TGCAGCGTTAAGACAGGGGGAAACACTGAAGCTTTCTTT.

The chain uses TRBV28 and TRBJ2-5, with 9 bases aligning to TRBD1. Trimming cost V 2 bases and J 3 bases; bases outside gene matches: 7. The CDR3 is 16 residues long. Germline V gene sequence: CDR1 MDHEN, CDR2 SYDVKM. This chain's CDR3 is CASSLPLGQGKETQYF. The CDR3 coding sequence is TGTGCCAGCAGTTTACCCTTAGGACAGGGGAAAGAGACCCAGTACTTC.

The chain's CDR3 is CASSSGVNPNEQYF. CDR3 sequence (DNA): TGTGCCAGCAGCTCAGGGGTTAATCCCAACGAGCAGTACTTC. The genes are TRBV7-9 and TRBJ2-7; D might be TRBD1 (6 bases). The ends were cut back, 4 bases at V and 5 bases at J, with 15 bases in the middle. CDR1 SEHNR and CDR2 FQNEAQ come from the germline V gene (reference sequence). This CDR3 has 14 residues.

The rearrangement joins TRBV7-2 to TRBJ2-1; D is tentatively TRBD1 or TRBD2 (5 bases each). CDR3 length: 13 amino acids. The V end lost 6 bases, the J end lost 7 bases, and 13 bases lay between the germline ends. From germline, CDR1 is SGHTA and CDR2 FQGNSA. The CDR3 bases are TGTGCCAGCAGTGCGATGAGGGGTAATGAGCAGTTCTTC. Its translation: CASSAMRGNEQFF.

V and J are TRBV29-1 and TRBJ2-3; 13 bases align to TRBD2. Germline V CDR1 and CDR2: SQVTM, ANQGSEA. This CDR3 is built from 16 residues. V gave up 5 bases and J gave up 0 bases; unmatched junction bases: 5. The CDR3 DNA reads TGCAGCGTTAGACTAGCGGGGGGCTCTAGCACAGATACGCAGTATTTT. Its translation: CSVRLAGGSSTDTQYF.

This clonotype was detected a few times. The CDR3 DNA follows: TGCGCCAGCAGCCAAGATCGACAGCGTGAAGCTTTCTTT. Protein product: CASSQDRQREAFF. The genes are TRBV4-1 and TRBJ1-1; D might be TRBD1 (5 bases). The germline CDR1 and CDR2 sequences are MGHRA and YSYEKL. The CDR3 is 13 amino acids. Trimming removed 0 bases from V and 7 bases from J, with 9 bases in between.

The gene calls are TRBV6-2 or TRBV6-3 and TRBJ2-5; D gene ambiguous. Trimming shortened V by 0 bases and J by 2 bases, and 10 bases separated the two germline ends. Germline V gene sequence: CDR1 MNHEY, CDR2 SVGEGT. The CDR3 runs to 15 residues. Written as DNA, the CDR3 is TGTGCCAGCAGTTACTCCGGTCTGCCTCAAGAGACCCAGTACTTC. Translation: CASSYSGLPQETQYF.

The chain recombines TRBV5-1 with TRBJ1-1; D is unresolved. V was shortened by 1 base and J by 3 bases, with 13 bases between the two germline ends. Germline CDR1 reads SGHRS; CDR2 reads YFSETQ. The CDR3 extends over 15 amino acids. CDR3 amino acids: CASSLRVGRHTEAFF. DNA of the CDR3: TGCGCCAGCAGCTTGAGGGTGGGGAGGCACACTGAAGCTTTCTTT.

To note about this clonotype: Its ends do not fully match the called genes, so a read error is possible. V gene TRBV15 combines with J gene TRBJ2-1; 14 nucleotides align to TRBD2. The CDR3 totals 16 residues. Per the germline V gene, CDR1 is LNHNV and CDR2 is YYDKDF (reference sequence). The CDR3 DNA reads as TGTGCCACCGGCAGACGGACTAGCGGGGGGCGCAATGAGCAGTTCTTC. Encoded protein: CATGRRTSGGRNEQFF.

The rearrangement joins TRBV7-2 to TRBJ2-3, with D tentatively TRBD2 (6 bases). Germline assignment: CDR1 SGHTA and CDR2 FQGNSA. V gave up 7 bases and J gave up 7 bases, with 18 bases separating them. This CDR3 has 14 residues. The CDR3 region has the DNA TGTGCCAGCACCGGGGCGGGGCCTTCACATACGCAGTATTTT. This translates into CASTGAGPSHTQYF.

This clonotype was observed a few times. The chain joins TRBV7-3 to TRBJ1-1; D not certain. This CDR3 has 13 residues. CDR1 and CDR2 from the germline V gene are SGHTA and FQGTGA. V lost 5 bases to trimming and J lost 4 bases, with 11 bases between them. The CDR3 loop reads CASSTFSGTEAFF. The DNA for the CDR3 is TGTGCCAGCAGCACATTTAGCGGCACTGAAGCTTTCTTT.

In this sample, this clonotype turned up many times. For the CDR3, the DNA is TGTGCCAGCAGCTTAGATTGGCTAGCGGGAGGGCCGGAACAGTTCTTC. It is translated as CASSLDWLAGGPEQFF. V gene TRBV11-2 combines with J gene TRBJ2-1, with TRBD2 matching 12 bases. The J segment lost 13 bases and the V segment lost 0 bases, leaving 10 bases of the junction unmatched. CDR3 length: 16 residues. Per the germline V gene, CDR1 is SGHAT and CDR2 is FQNNGV.

The chain uses TRBV5-1 and TRBJ2-4, with TRBD2 identical over 13 bases. TRBJ2-7 matches the DNA end more closely, so the J call is doubtful. Germline V CDR1 and CDR2: SGHRS, YFSETQ. This CDR3 is built from 19 residues. The CDR3 DNA reads TGCGCCAGCAGCTTTAGAAGGACTAGCGGGGGAAGGATACCCTACGAGCAGTACTTC. Amino acids: CASSFRRTSGGRIPYEQYF.